This paragraph covers one T cell receptor (beta chain) sequence. Every individual TCR cDNA molecule carried its own unique molecular identifier, which allowed correction of PCR and sequencing errors. TCRdb redid the calling of the 5' RACE reads with MiXCR, one entry per CDR3 protein. Here the sample spans 35,000 to 45,000 distinct CDR3 sequences, around 6.9% being singletons. The data originate from a study of spatial heterogeneity in lung cancer. Study background: Those follow-up PBMC samples that were available underwent sequencing, at a median interval of approximately 2 years following resection.

As to time point: blood at routine non-recurrence follow-up after resection. The input material, whole RNA from tumor, nontumor lung or frozen PBMC, was sequenced unsorted. This CDR3 is 15 amino acids long. The V gene's germline CDR1 is MNHEY and CDR2 SVGAGI. V gave up 2 bases and J gave up 3 bases; unmatched junction bases: 1. This TCR came from a male donor with early-stage non-small cell lung cancer. The genes are TRBV6-5 and TRBJ1-2; 12 positions agree with TRBD1. The sample consisted of PBMCs, taken at follow-up. In nucleotides, the CDR3 is TGTGCCAGCAGTTACGGGACAGGGGGCGACTATGGCTACACCTTC. Protein: CASSYGTGGDYGYTF.